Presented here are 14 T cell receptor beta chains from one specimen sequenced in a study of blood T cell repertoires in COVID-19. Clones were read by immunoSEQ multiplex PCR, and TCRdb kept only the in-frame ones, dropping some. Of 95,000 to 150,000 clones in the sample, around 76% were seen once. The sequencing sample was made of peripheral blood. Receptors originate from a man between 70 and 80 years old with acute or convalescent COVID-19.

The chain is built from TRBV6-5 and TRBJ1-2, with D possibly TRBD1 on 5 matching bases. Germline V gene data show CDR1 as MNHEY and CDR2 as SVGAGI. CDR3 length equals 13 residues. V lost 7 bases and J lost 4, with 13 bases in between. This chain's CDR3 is CASTPRTSYGYTF. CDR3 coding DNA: TGTGCCAGCACACCCCGGACAAGCTATGGCTACACCTTC.

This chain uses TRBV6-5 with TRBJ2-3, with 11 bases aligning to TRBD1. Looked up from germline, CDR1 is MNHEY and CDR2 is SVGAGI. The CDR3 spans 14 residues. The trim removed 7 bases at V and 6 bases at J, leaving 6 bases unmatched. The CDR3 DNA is TGTGCCAGCACCCGGACAGGGGGCATGGATACGCAGTATTTT. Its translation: CASTRTGGMDTQYF.

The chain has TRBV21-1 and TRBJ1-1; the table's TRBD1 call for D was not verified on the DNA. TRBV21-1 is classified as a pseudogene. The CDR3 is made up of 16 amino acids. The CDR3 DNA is TGTGCCAGCAGTTTTCCGGGTCCCGAGGGGGACACTGAAGCTTTCTTT. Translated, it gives CASSFPGPEGDTEAFF.

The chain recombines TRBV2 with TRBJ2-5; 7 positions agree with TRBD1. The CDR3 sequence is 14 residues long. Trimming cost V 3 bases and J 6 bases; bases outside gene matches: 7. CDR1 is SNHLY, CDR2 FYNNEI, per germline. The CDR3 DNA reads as TGTGCCAGCAGTGAGAATAGGGGGCCGAAGACCCAGTACTTC. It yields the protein CASSENRGPKTQYF.

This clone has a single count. CDR3 nucleotides: TGTGCCAGCAGCCCCGGGGGGGGGACCCAGTACTTC. Its translation is CASSPGGGTQYF. V gene TRBV6-6 combines with J gene TRBJ2-5; TRBD2 aligns across 8 bases. The length of the CDR3 is 12 residues. V lost 6 bases, J lost 7 bases, and 4 bases stayed unmatched. CDR1 is MNHNY and CDR2 is SVGAGI in the germline V gene (reference sequence).

This CDR3 is CASSDLPGQGYEQYF. The CDR3 DNA reads TGTGCCAGCAGCGACCTTCCGGGACAGGGCTACGAGCAGTACTTC. The V gene is TRBV7-6, the J gene TRBJ2-7, with 9 positions matching TRBD1. Germline CDR1 SGHVS, CDR2 FNYEAQ. The CDR3 is 15 residues long. With 5 bases clipped from V and 3 bases from J, the junction kept 8 bases outside the gene matches. Full variable domain (missing parts from reference TRBV7-6 and TRBJ2-7): GAGVSQSPRYKVTKRGQDVALRCDPISGHVSLYWYRQALGQGPEFLTYFNYEAQQDKSGLPNDRFSAERPEGSISTLTIQRTEQRDSAMYRCASSDLPGQGYEQYFGPGTRLTVT.

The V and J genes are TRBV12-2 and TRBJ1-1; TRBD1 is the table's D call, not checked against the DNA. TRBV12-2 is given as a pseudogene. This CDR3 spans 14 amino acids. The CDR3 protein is CASRPTGENTEAFF. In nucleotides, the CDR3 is TGTGCAAGTCGCCCGACAGGGGAGAACACTGAAGCTTTCTTT.

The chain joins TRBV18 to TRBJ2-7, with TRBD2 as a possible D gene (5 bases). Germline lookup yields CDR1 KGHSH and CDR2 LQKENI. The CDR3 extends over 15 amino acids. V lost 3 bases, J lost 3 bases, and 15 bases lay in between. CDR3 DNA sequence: TGTGCCAGCTCACCCTCGCCAGCGGCCCACTACGAGCAGTACTTC. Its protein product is CASSPSPAAHYEQYF.

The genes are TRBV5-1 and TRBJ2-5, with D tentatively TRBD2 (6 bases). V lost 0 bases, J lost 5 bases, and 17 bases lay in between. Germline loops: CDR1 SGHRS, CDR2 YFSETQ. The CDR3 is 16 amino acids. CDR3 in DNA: TGCGCCAGCAGCTTGGCCGGGGGTACCCTGTGGGAGACCCAGTACTTC. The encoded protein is CASSLAGGTLWETQYF. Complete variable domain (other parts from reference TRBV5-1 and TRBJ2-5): KAGVTQTPRYLIKTRGQQVTLSCSPISGHRSVSWYQQTPGQGLQFLFEYFSETQRNKGNFPGRFSGRQFSNSRSEMNVSTLELGDSALYLCASSLAGGTLWETQYFGPGTRLLVL.

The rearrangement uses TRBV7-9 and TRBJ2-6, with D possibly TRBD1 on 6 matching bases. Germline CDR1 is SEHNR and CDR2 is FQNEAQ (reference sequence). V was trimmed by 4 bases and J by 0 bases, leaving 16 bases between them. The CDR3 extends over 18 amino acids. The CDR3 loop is CASSSWTAIPSGANVLTF. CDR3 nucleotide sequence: TGTGCCAGCAGCTCCTGGACAGCAATTCCCTCTGGGGCCAACGTCCTGACTTTC.

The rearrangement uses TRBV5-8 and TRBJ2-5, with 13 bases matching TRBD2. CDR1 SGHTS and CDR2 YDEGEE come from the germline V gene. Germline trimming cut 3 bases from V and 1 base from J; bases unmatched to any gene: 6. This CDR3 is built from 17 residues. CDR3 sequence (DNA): TGTGCCAGCAGCTGGGGTCGGACTAGCGGGGGCCAAGAGACCCAGTACTTC. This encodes CASSWGRTSGGQETQYF.

The CDR3 protein is CASSLISGGDETQYF. CDR3 coding DNA: TGTGCCAGCAGCTTGATTAGCGGGGGGGACGAGACCCAGTACTTC. The chain recombines TRBV6-5 with TRBJ2-5, with 11 positions matching TRBD2. Trimming cost V 6 bases and J 5 bases; bases outside gene matches: 8. Germline V gene lookup returns CDR1 MNHEY and CDR2 SVGAGI. The CDR3 length is 15 residues.

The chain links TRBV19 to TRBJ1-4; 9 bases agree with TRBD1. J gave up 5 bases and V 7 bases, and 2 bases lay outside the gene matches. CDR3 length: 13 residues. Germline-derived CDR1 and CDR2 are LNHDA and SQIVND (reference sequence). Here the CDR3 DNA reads TGTGCCAGTACGGACAGGGGAAATGAAAAACTGTTTTTT. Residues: CASTDRGNEKLFF.

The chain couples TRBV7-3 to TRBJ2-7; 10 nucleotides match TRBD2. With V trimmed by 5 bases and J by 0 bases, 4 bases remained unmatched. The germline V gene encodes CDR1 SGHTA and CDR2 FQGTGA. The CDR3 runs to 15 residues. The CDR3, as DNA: TGTGCCAGCAGCATCACTAGCGGGACCTCCTACGAGCAGTACTTC. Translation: CASSITSGTSYEQYF.